Listed below are T cell receptor beta chains from one sample, sequenced in a study of blood T cell repertoires in COVID-19. Using immunoSEQ multiplex PCR, the repertoire was profiled, and TCRdb retains in-frame clones only, with some absent. The repertoire holds fewer than 250,000 clones, 80% to 85% seen once, with 8% to 11% in the top ten. The sample consisted of peripheral blood. The receptors stem from a woman of 80 years or more with COVID-19, enrolled during active disease. Both conserved end residues are part of each CDR3. Each record gives: clone size, V gene, D gene, J gene, CDR3 protein, CDR3 DNA. A D gene is named only where the DNA matches it firmly. Clone size is not always given. Where it is, it says once, few, many or a class for expanded clones.

clone size: NA; V gene: TRBV3-1/TRBV3-2; D gene: TRBD2; J gene: TRBJ2-5; CDR3 protein: CASSQGLDLAGGRETQYF; CDR3 DNA: TGTGCCAGCAGCCAGGGACTGGACTTGGCGGGGGGGCGGGAGACCCAGTACTTC
clone size: NA; V gene: TRBV6-5; D gene: NA; J gene: TRBJ1-4; CDR3 protein: CASINAGATNEKLFF; CDR3 DNA: TGTGCCAGCATTAATGCCGGGGCAACTAATGAAAAACTGTTTTTT
clone size: NA; V gene: TRBV6-6; D gene: NA; J gene: TRBJ2-5; CDR3 protein: CASTTGKETQYF; CDR3 DNA: TGTGCCAGCACAACAGGGAAAGAGACCCAGTACTTC
clone size: NA; V gene: TRBV19; D gene: TRBD1; J gene: TRBJ1-2; CDR3 protein: CASTPRDSENGYTF; CDR3 DNA: TGTGCCAGTACCCCTAGGGACAGTGAAAATGGCTACACCTTC
clone size: NA; V gene: TRBV2; D gene: TRBD2; J gene: TRBJ2-5; CDR3 protein: CASSLTSGGWETQYF; CDR3 DNA: TGTGCCAGCAGTTTAACTAGCGGGGGGTGGGAGACCCAGTACTTC
clone size: NA; V gene: TRBV20-1; D gene: NA; J gene: TRBJ1-1; CDR3 protein: CSARGQKEAFF; CDR3 DNA: TGCAGTGCTAGAGGACAGAAAGAAGCTTTCTTT
clone size: NA; V gene: TRBV5-1; D gene: NA; J gene: TRBJ1-3; CDR3 protein: CASSLDGAPGTIYF; CDR3 DNA: TGCGCCAGCAGCTTGGACGGAGCGCCCGGCACCATATATTTT
clone size: NA; V gene: TRBV7-6; D gene: TRBD1; J gene: TRBJ1-6; CDR3 protein: CASSFRDRGNSPLHF; CDR3 DNA: TGTGCCAGCAGCTTCCGGGACAGGGGAAATTCACCCCTCCACTTT
clone size: NA; V gene: TRBV29-1; D gene: NA; J gene: TRBJ1-1; CDR3 protein: CSVDLTTGKTEAFF; CDR3 DNA: TGCAGCGTCGACTTAACCACAGGGAAAACTGAAGCTTTCTTT
clone size: NA; V gene: TRBV7-2; D gene: NA; J gene: TRBJ2-3; CDR3 protein: CASSLQGTSTDTQYF; CDR3 DNA: TGTGCCAGCAGCTTACAGGGAACTAGCACAGATACGCAGTATTTT
clone size: NA; V gene: TRBV10-1; D gene: NA; J gene: TRBJ2-2; CDR3 protein: CASSESGGPTGELFF; CDR3 DNA: TGCGCCAGCAGTGAGTCGGGGGGGCCGACCGGGGAGCTGTTTTTT
clone size: NA; V gene: TRBV10-3; D gene: TRBD1; J gene: TRBJ2-4; CDR3 protein: CAIGQGLPKNIQYF; CDR3 DNA: TGTGCCATCGGACAGGGACTCCCCAAAAACATTCAGTACTTC
clone size: NA; V gene: TRBV2; D gene: TRBD2; J gene: TRBJ2-4; CDR3 protein: CASMRRGATKNIQYF; CDR3 DNA: TGTGCCAGCATGCGGCGGGGGGCAACCAAAAACATTCAGTACTTC
clone size: NA; V gene: TRBV28; D gene: NA; J gene: TRBJ1-3; CDR3 protein: CASSSTRVSGNTIYF; CDR3 DNA: TGTGCCAGCAGTTCAACCAGGGTTTCTGGAAACACCATATATTTT
clone size: NA; V gene: TRBV6-5; D gene: NA; J gene: TRBJ1-4; CDR3 protein: CASSRTVTNEKLFF; CDR3 DNA: TGTGCCAGCAGCCGCACAGTTACTAATGAAAAACTGTTTTTT
clone size: NA; V gene: TRBV18; D gene: TRBD2; J gene: TRBJ2-5; CDR3 protein: CASSPSGGVQETQYF; CDR3 DNA: TGTGCCAGCTCACCAAGCGGGGGGGTACAAGAGACCCAGTACTTC
clone size: NA; V gene: TRBV25-1; D gene: NA; J gene: TRBJ2-4; CDR3 protein: CASLTVAKNIQYF; CDR3 DNA: TGTGCCAGCCTTACAGTAGCCAAAAACATTCAGTACTTC
clone size: NA; V gene: TRBV5-1; D gene: NA; J gene: TRBJ1-1; CDR3 protein: CASSLDRGTEAFF; CDR3 DNA: TGCGCCAGCAGCTTGGATAGGGGAACTGAAGCTTTCTTT
clone size: NA; V gene: TRBV6-2/TRBV6-3; D gene: TRBD1; J gene: TRBJ1-2; CDR3 protein: CASSFGQGSGYTF; CDR3 DNA: TGTGCCAGCAGTTTCGGACAGGGGAGTGGCTACACCTTC
clone size: NA; V gene: TRBV10-3; D gene: TRBD2; J gene: TRBJ2-3; CDR3 protein: CAISVTSGGRTDTQYF; CDR3 DNA: TGTGCCATCAGTGTAACTAGCGGGGGGCGAACAGATACGCAGTATTTT
clone size: NA; V gene: TRBV5-1; D gene: NA; J gene: TRBJ1-3; CDR3 protein: CASRVQNSGNTIYF; CDR3 DNA: TGCGCCAGCAGGGTACAGAACTCTGGAAACACCATATATTTT
clone size: few; V gene: TRBV6-6; D gene: TRBD2; J gene: TRBJ2-1; CDR3 protein: CASGPEGTILYNEQFF; CDR3 DNA: TGTGCCAGCGGCCCAGAGGGGACTATTTTATACAATGAGCAGTTCTTC
clone size: few; V gene: TRBV5-1; D gene: TRBD1; J gene: TRBJ1-1; CDR3 protein: CASSPIDRGTLNTEAFF; CDR3 DNA: TGCGCCAGCAGCCCGATAGACAGGGGGACCTTGAACACTGAAGCTTTCTTT
clone size: NA; V gene: TRBV7-9; D gene: NA; J gene: TRBJ1-1; CDR3 protein: CASSFRGHGTEAFF; CDR3 DNA: TGTGCCAGCAGCTTTAGGGGCCACGGCACTGAAGCTTTCTTT
clone size: NA; V gene: TRBV19; D gene: TRBD1; J gene: TRBJ1-2; CDR3 protein: CASSSDRAGGYTF; CDR3 DNA: TGTGCCAGTAGTTCCGACAGGGCTGGAGGCTACACCTTC
clone size: NA; V gene: TRBV3-1/TRBV3-2; D gene: TRBD2; J gene: TRBJ2-1; CDR3 protein: CASSQGWTSGASYNEQFF; CDR3 DNA: TGTGCCAGCAGCCAAGGGTGGACTAGCGGGGCCTCCTACAATGAGCAGTTCTTC
clone size: NA; V gene: TRBV5-1; D gene: NA; J gene: TRBJ1-1; CDR3 protein: CASSVGTNTEAFF; CDR3 DNA: TGCGCCAGCAGCGTAGGGACAAACACTGAAGCTTTCTTT
clone size: NA; V gene: TRBV5-1; D gene: TRBD1; J gene: TRBJ1-2; CDR3 protein: CASSQLTGSDGYTF; CDR3 DNA: TGCGCCAGCAGCCAACTGACAGGGAGCGACGGCTACACCTTC
clone size: NA; V gene: TRBV16; D gene: TRBD1; J gene: TRBJ1-6; CDR3 protein: CASSQSRDRARSLHF; CDR3 DNA: TGTGCCAGCAGCCAATCGCGGGACAGGGCACGATCCCTCCACTTT
clone size: NA; V gene: TRBV20-1; D gene: NA; J gene: TRBJ2-3; CDR3 protein: CSALDVDTQYF; CDR3 DNA: TGCAGTGCTCTAGATGTGGATACGCAGTATTTT
clone size: once; V gene: TRBV2; D gene: NA; J gene: TRBJ2-3; CDR3 protein: CASSNEEGATDTQYF; CDR3 DNA: TGTGCCAGCAGCAACGAGGAGGGGGCAACAGATACGCAGTATTTT
clone size: NA; V gene: TRBV4-1; D gene: NA; J gene: TRBJ1-1; CDR3 protein: CASSPAGGSQVKNTEAFF; CDR3 DNA: TGCGCCAGCAGCCCAGCTGGGGGCAGCCAAGTCAAGAACACTGAAGCTTTCTTT
clone size: NA; V gene: TRBV27; D gene: TRBD1; J gene: TRBJ1-4; CDR3 protein: CASSSGQGAYEKLFF; CDR3 DNA: TGTGCCAGCAGTTCCGGACAGGGGGCCTATGAAAAACTGTTTTTT
clone size: NA; V gene: TRBV7-3; D gene: TRBD1; J gene: TRBJ2-3; CDR3 protein: CASSFSWDSLDTQYF; CDR3 DNA: TGTGCCAGCAGCTTTTCTTGGGACAGTCTGGATACGCAGTATTTT
clone size: once; V gene: TRBV18; D gene: TRBD1; J gene: TRBJ1-1; CDR3 protein: CASSLGGTGNTEAFF; CDR3 DNA: TGTGCCAGCTCACTTGGGGGGACAGGGAACACTGAAGCTTTCTTT
clone size: NA; V gene: TRBV14; D gene: TRBD2; J gene: TRBJ2-1; CDR3 protein: CASSLPGLNHNEQFF; CDR3 DNA: TGTGCCAGCAGCTTACCGGGACTAAACCACAATGAGCAGTTCTTC
clone size: NA; V gene: TRBV6-2/TRBV6-3; D gene: NA; J gene: TRBJ1-1; CDR3 protein: CASSRRGQKGNMNTEAFF; CDR3 DNA: TGTGCCAGCAGTAGACGGGGTCAAAAGGGCAATATGAACACTGAAGCTTTCTTT
clone size: NA; V gene: TRBV9; D gene: TRBD1; J gene: TRBJ1-1; CDR3 protein: CASSSRDRGNTEAFF; CDR3 DNA: TGTGCCAGCAGCTCCCGGGACAGGGGGAACACTGAAGCTTTCTTT
clone size: NA; V gene: TRBV7-2; D gene: TRBD1; J gene: TRBJ1-6; CDR3 protein: CASSAAGQGVYSPLHF; CDR3 DNA: TGTGCCAGCAGCGCTGCCGGACAGGGGGTTTATTCACCCCTCCACTTT
clone size: once; V gene: TRBV18; D gene: NA; J gene: TRBJ1-1; CDR3 protein: CASSPLEINTEAFF; CDR3 DNA: TGTGCCAGCTCACCATTGGAGATCAACACTGAAGCTTTCTTT